The clone carrying this TCR beta chain has more than one count but fewer than ten. This entry is derived from a study of blood T cell repertoires in COVID-19. From germline, CDR1 is KGHSH and CDR2 LQKENI. CDR3 size: 16 residues. After removal of 0 bases from V and 5 bases from J, the junction contained 5 bases not matched to a gene. As handled by the study authors: For nucleated cells, counts were estimated from reference gene primer amplification. The method was immunoSEQ multiplex PCR; TCRdb's version includes in-frame clones alone and lacks a portion of them. V and J calls and clone size come straight from that table; D and trimming were deduced from the DNA. Among around 140,000 clones listed, 85% to 90% were seen once.

This chain links TRBV18 with TRBJ2-5; TRBD2 matches at 11 bases. Sequencing input: peripheral blood. The sequence was collected from a man in his 60s with active or convalescent COVID-19. The CDR3 region has the DNA TGTGCCAGCTCACCACCGGTACTAGCGGGAGTCGAGACCCAGTACTTC. The encoded protein is CASSPPVLAGVETQYF. Combining the CDR3 with reference TRBV18 and TRBJ2-5 gives the whole variable domain NAGVMQNPRHLVRRRGQEARLRCSPMKGHSHVYWYRQLPEEGLKFMVYLQKENIIDESGMPKERFSAEFPKEGPSILRIQQVVRGDSAAYFCASSPPVLAGVETQYFGPGTRLLVL.